Listed here are 27 T cell receptor beta chains from one sample, sequenced in a study of blood T cell repertoires in COVID-19. The table came from immunoSEQ multiplex PCR; TCRdb's copy has only in-frame clones and leaves some out. The sample has a few hundred thousand clones; roughly 90% are singletons. Sequencing used PBMCs or T cells enriched from blood (not recorded which). These receptors all come from a woman in her 30s who had recovered from COVID-19.

The J gene is TRBJ2-4, the V gene TRBV6-1; TRBD2 is a possible D gene (6 bases). The CDR3 length is 15 residues. The germline V gene has CDR1 MNHNS and CDR2 SASEGT. Trimming removed 2 bases from V and 2 bases from J, with 10 bases in between. The CDR3 nucleotides are TGTGCCAGCAGTGAATCCGGGGGTACCAAAAACATTCAGTACTTC. Protein: CASSESGGTKNIQYF.

The sample holds a few counts of this clone. The V and J genes are TRBV6-5 and TRBJ2-5; 10 bases line up with TRBD2. Germline V lookup: CDR1 MNHEY, CDR2 SVGAGI. The CDR3 extends over 15 amino acids. With V trimmed by 5 bases and J by 4 bases, 7 bases remained unmatched. DNA for the CDR3: TGTGCCAGCAGTCGAGCGGGGGGGCTGGGAGAGACCCAGTACTTC. Translation gives CASSRAGGLGETQYF.

This sequence joins TRBV18 and TRBJ2-1; maybe TRBD1 (5 bases). The CDR3 has 16 residues. Per germline, CDR1 KGHSH and CDR2 LQKENI. V dropped 4 bases and J dropped 2 bases, with 15 bases sitting between them. The CDR3 coding sequence is TGTGCCAGCTCACTCTATGGGGCGCCAGCCTACAATGAGCAGTTCTTC. Its protein is CASSLYGAPAYNEQFF.

In this sample, this clone turned up once. One end of the junction varies from germline; a read error may be responsible. V is TRBV25-1 and J is TRBJ1-3; D ambiguous. The CDR3 runs 11 residues. Germline loops: CDR1 MGHDK, CDR2 SYGVNS. The CDR3 DNA reads as TGCGCAGCGCGTGGGGGAAACACCATATATTTT. Its protein is CAARGGNTIYF.

Only one count was recorded for this clone. This sequence joins TRBV24-1 and TRBJ2-2; the D gene is possibly TRBD2 (5 bases). V gave up 4 bases and J gave up 1 base, with 15 bases separating them. This CDR3 comprises 17 residues. CDR1 and CDR2 from the germline V gene are KGHDR and SFDVKD. The CDR3 spells CATSEPEGRGNTGELFF. CDR3 DNA: TGTGCCACCAGTGAACCAGAGGGTAGAGGGAACACCGGGGAGCTGTTTTTT.

The chain carries TRBV18 and TRBJ2-3; a possible D gene is TRBD2 (6 bases). There are 14 residues in the CDR3. Germline CDR1 reads KGHSH; CDR2 reads LQKENI. Trimming removed 3 bases at V and 4 bases at J, with 11 bases between. DNA for the CDR3: TGTGCCAGCTCACCGACTAGTGGCGCAGATACGCAGTATTTT. Translation: CASSPTSGADTQYF.

The chain recombines TRBV5-1 with TRBJ2-1, with 9 bases identical to TRBD2. V gave up 2 bases and J gave up 5 bases; unmatched junction bases: 14. Germline V lookup: CDR1 SGHRS, CDR2 YFSETQ. The CDR3 covers 18 residues. The CDR3 DNA is TGCGCCAGCAGCTTTATGCTAGCGGGACCATCCCCCCACAATGAGCAGTTCTTC. It is translated as CASSFMLAGPSPHNEQFF.

The gene calls are TRBV9 and TRBJ2-7, with a tentative D call TRBD2 (6 bases). The V and J ends lost 2 bases and 0 bases respectively, with 12 bases between them. Germline CDR1 reads SGDLS; CDR2 reads YYNGEE. The CDR3 has 15 residues. The CDR3 protein is CASSVGGLHSYEQYF. The CDR3 coding sequence is TGTGCCAGCAGCGTGGGAGGACTACACTCCTACGAGCAGTACTTC.

This chain uses TRBV6-6 with TRBJ2-2, with a tentative D call TRBD1 (6 bases). The CDR3 consists of 14 residues. CDR1 is MNHNY and CDR2 is SVGAGI in the germline V gene (reference sequence). The V end lost 8 bases, the J end lost 2 bases, and 12 bases lay between the germline ends. Here the CDR3 reads CASGKGQNTGELFF. DNA for the CDR3: TGTGCCAGCGGCAAGGGACAAAACACCGGGGAGCTGTTTTTT.

The rearrangement uses TRBV24-1 and TRBJ2-4, with 9 bases fitting TRBD1. This CDR3 comprises 14 residues. V trimming: 7 bases; J trimming: 7 bases; junction bases outside the gene matches: 7. Germline V gene sequence: CDR1 KGHDR, CDR2 SFDVKD. CDR3 bases: TGTGCCACCAGCCTGGCGACAGGGGGTAACATTCAGTACTTC. It is translated as CATSLATGGNIQYF.

The chain combines TRBV28 with TRBJ1-2, with D tentatively TRBD1 (5 bases). This CDR3 spans 13 amino acids. V was shortened by 6 bases and J by 4 bases, with 12 bases between the two germline ends. Germline assignment: CDR1 MDHEN and CDR2 SYDVKM. Here the CDR3 DNA reads TGTGCCAGCAGCGTAACAGGATCCTATGGCTACACCTTC. This codes for CASSVTGSYGYTF.

The chain carries TRBV28 and TRBJ1-1; D gene ambiguous. Germline assignment: CDR1 MDHEN and CDR2 SYDVKM. Trimming took off 2 bases at V and 11 bases at J, with 15 bases between the two ends. CDR3 length: 13 residues. In DNA form, the CDR3 reads TGTGCCAGCAGTTTAGACCCGGGAGTGATGGCTTTCTTT. The encoded protein is CASSLDPGVMAFF.

The V gene is TRBV7-9, the J gene TRBJ1-6; maybe TRBD1 (6 bases). V was trimmed by 6 bases and J by 8 bases, leaving 17 bases between them. This CDR3 region has 15 residues. Germline assignment: CDR1 SEHNR and CDR2 FQNEAQ (reference sequence). This CDR3 reads CASRSGGGEYSPLHF. CDR3 bases: TGTGCCAGCAGGAGTGGGGGGGGCGAGTATTCACCCCTCCACTTT.

The rearrangement links TRBV3-1 (or the pseudogene TRBV3-2) to TRBJ1-4; 10 bases are a match to TRBD1. The CDR3 is 16 amino acids. CDR1 and CDR2 from the germline V gene are LGHDT and YNNKEL (reference sequence). V gave up 3 bases and J gave up 1 base; unmatched junction bases: 2. CDR3 region: CASSQGTGVTNEKLFF. The CDR3 coding sequence is TGTGCCAGCAGCCAGGGGACAGGGGTAACTAATGAAAAACTGTTTTTT.

This rearrangement joins TRBV19 to TRBJ1-1; the D gene is possibly TRBD1 (5 bases). This CDR3 is built from 13 residues. The germline gives CDR1 LNHDA, CDR2 SQIVND (reference sequence). V lost 7 bases to trimming and J lost 5 bases, with 14 bases between them. The CDR3 nucleotides read TGTGCCAGTACCGCGAGGACACGGACTGAAGCTTTCTTT. Translating it yields CASTARTRTEAFF.

This clone was counted between two and nine times. The same CDR3 is also encoded by other DNA sequences in this sample. The rearrangement joins TRBV3-1 (or the pseudogene TRBV3-2) to TRBJ1-1; maybe TRBD1 (6 bases). Germline CDR1 and CDR2: LGHDT and YNNKEL (reference sequence). The CDR3 sequence is 13 residues long. The V gene lost 5 bases and the J gene lost 2 bases, with 9 bases spanning the gap. The CDR3: CASSARGNTEAFF. Written as DNA, the CDR3 is TGTGCCAGCAGCGCCAGGGGTAACACTGAAGCTTTCTTT.

The CDR3 nucleotides are TGTGCTAGTGGTTTGGCTCGACAGGGGGCAAGTGAAGCTTTCTTT. Amino acid sequence: CASGLARQGASEAFF. J is TRBJ1-1 and V is TRBV12-5; 10 bases match TRBD1. The CDR3 sequence is 15 residues long. J gave up 7 bases and V 1 base, and 6 bases lay outside the gene matches. The V gene's germline CDR1 is LGHNT and CDR2 FRNRAP. The complete variable domain, with remaining parts taken from reference TRBV12-5 and TRBJ1-1, reads DARVTQTPRHKVTEMGQEVTMRCQPILGHNTVFWYRQTMMQGLELLAYFRNRAPLDDSGMPKDRFSAEMPDATLATLKIQPSEPRDSAVYFCASGLARQGASEAFFGQGTRLTVV.

The rearrangement uses TRBV9 and TRBJ1-2, with 8 bases lining up with TRBD1. Per the germline V gene, CDR1 is SGDLS and CDR2 is YYNGEE. Germline trimming cut 5 bases from V and 7 bases from J; bases unmatched to any gene: 13. CDR3 length: 15 amino acids. The CDR3 sequence is CASSVNVQGAAGYTF. Written as DNA, the CDR3 is TGTGCCAGCAGTGTTAATGTTCAGGGGGCGGCTGGCTACACCTTC.

In this sample, this clone turned up once. The chain employs TRBV6-5 and TRBJ2-1; D possibly corresponds to TRBD1 (5 bases). Germline-derived CDR1 and CDR2 are MNHEY and SVGAGI. The CDR3 length is 14 residues. V was shortened by 4 bases and J by 5 bases, with 12 bases between the two germline ends. CDR3 in amino acids: CASSSGFRDNEQFF. The CDR3 region has the DNA TGTGCCAGCAGTTCTGGCTTCAGGGACAATGAGCAGTTCTTC.

The chain carries TRBV27 and TRBJ2-1; TRBD2 aligns across 13 bases. Germline loops: CDR1 MNHEY, CDR2 SMNVEV (reference sequence). This CDR3 has 15 amino acids. J gave up 5 bases and V 6 bases, and 4 bases lay outside the gene matches. CDR3: CASSLGLAGDNEQFF. CDR3 in DNA: TGTGCCAGCAGCCTTGGACTAGCGGGAGACAATGAGCAGTTCTTC.

CDR3 DNA: TGCGCCAGCAGCTTGGACTTAAATCAGCCCCAGCATTTT. Its protein product is CASSLDLNQPQHF. The chain links TRBV5-1 to TRBJ1-5; unclear D gene. The CDR3 is 13 residues long. The germline V and J ends were trimmed by 0 bases and 4 bases, with 5 bases remaining between them. CDR1 and CDR2 (germline): SGHRS, YFSETQ.

The chain joins TRBV18 to TRBJ1-2; D possibly corresponds to TRBD1 (6 bases). The CDR3 has 14 amino acids. The germline gives CDR1 KGHSH, CDR2 LQKENI. The V end was cut by 6 bases, the J end by 6 bases, with 17 bases between. CDR3 region: CASSPGTPSNGYTF. The CDR3 DNA reads TGTGCCAGCTCGCCCGGGACACCAAGCAATGGCTACACCTTC.

This clone occurred once. The chain joins TRBV28 to TRBJ2-7, with 7 bases lining up with TRBD2. CDR3 length: 15 amino acids. V gave up 6 bases and J gave up 6 bases; unmatched junction bases: 14. Germline CDR1 is MDHEN and CDR2 is SYDVKM. DNA for the CDR3: TGTGCCAGCAGCACAACGACTATCGGGAGGAGCGAGCAGTACTTC. Protein sequence: CASSTTTIGRSEQYF.

The chain couples TRBV6-5 to TRBJ2-1; TRBD1 agrees at 7 bases. Unmatched junction bases numbered 5, after V lost 3 bases and J lost 6 bases. The CDR3 is made up of 14 amino acids. Germline CDR1 reads MNHEY; CDR2 reads SVGAGI. CDR3 protein: CASSYSGQINEQFF. The CDR3 DNA reads as TGTGCCAGCAGTTATTCGGGACAGATCAATGAGCAGTTCTTC.

The chain combines TRBV7-6 with TRBJ2-2, with 10 bases aligning to TRBD1. J was trimmed by 5 bases and V by 5 bases; bases with no gene match: 17. The germline gives CDR1 SGHVS, CDR2 FNYEAQ. The CDR3 has 19 amino acids. The CDR3 bases are TGTGCCAGCAGCCTAGATGCCACGATGGGGGACAGGGGAACCGGGGAGCTGTTTTTT. This translates into CASSLDATMGDRGTGELFF.

V gene TRBV13 combines with J gene TRBJ1-1; TRBD1 aligns across 7 bases. V lost 2 bases and J lost 3; bases outside the gene matches: 6. The CDR3 loop spans 15 amino acids. Germline loops: CDR1 PRHDT, CDR2 FYEKMQ (reference sequence). The DNA of the CDR3 is TGTGCCAGCAGCTTATTAGGGGGCGTGGACACTGAAGCTTTCTTT. This encodes CASSLLGGVDTEAFF.

This chain connects TRBV3-1 (or the pseudogene TRBV3-2) to TRBJ1-1, with D possibly being TRBD1 (5 bases). Germline CDR1 and CDR2: LGHDT and YNNKEL (reference sequence). The CDR3 sequence is 11 residues long. Deletions cut 6 bases from V and 4 bases from J, with 6 bases between. This CDR3 is CASRQGTEAFF. CDR3 in DNA: TGTGCCAGCAGGCAGGGCACTGAAGCTTTCTTT.